This TCR beta chain appears in the sequencing data of a study of blood T cell repertoires in COVID-19. Clinical history reported by participants formed the basis on which cohorts were assigned. V lost 4 bases, J lost 5 bases, and 5 bases stayed unmatched. Germline V gene lookup returns CDR1 SGHRS and CDR2 YFSETQ. The CDR3 loop spans 15 amino acids. Repertoires were generated with immunoSEQ multiplex PCR, while TCRdb's copy carries only in-frame clones and drops some. The sample consists of roughly 250,000 clones, under 95% of them appearing once. This clonotype was sampled from a woman younger than 35 who had recovered from COVID-19. The sequenced material came from PBMCs or T cells enriched from blood (not recorded which). The chain has TRBV5-1 and TRBJ2-1; TRBD2 matches at 11 bases. The CDR3 DNA reads as TGCGCCAGCAGCGTGACTAGCGGGACTAACAATGAGCAGTTCTTC. Translated: CASSVTSGTNNEQFF.